Listed below are T cell receptor beta chains from one sample, sequenced in a study of Ad26.COV2.S vaccination and SARS-CoV-2 variants. The repertoire was sequenced with immunoSEQ multiplex PCR; TCRdb's copy has only in-frame clones and lacks some. Among some 7,000 clones listed, 84% were seen once. This material consisted of peripheral blood, taken after recovery from COVID-19. Every receptor here comes from a human donor who had recovered from COVID-19. Both conserved end residues are part of each CDR3.

>TRBV6-5|TRBJ1-2
CASSSLGSRYGYTF
>TRBV19|TRBJ1-6
CASAPGDSIFYNSPLHF
>TRBV6-1|TRBJ1-6
CASRETNNSPLHF
>TRBV5-1|TRBJ2-5
CASSGGTGSLGETQYF
>TRBV5-1|TRBJ2-3
CASRNWDSYTDTQYF
>TRBV9|TRBJ1-5
CASSPTGLYNQPQHF
>TRBV5-3|TRBJ1-1
CARSSLGQGHTEAFF
>TRBV6-5|TRBJ1-6
CASIGPGSPLHF
>TRBV6-6|TRBJ1-2
CASRNRGRGYGYTF
>TRBV10-1|TRBJ2-1
CASTSTGAGANEQFF
>TRBV6-2/TRBV6-3|TRBJ2-1
CASSYPGGAGVYYNEQFF
>TRBV14|TRBJ2-1
CASSPQGNEQFF
>TRBV7-9|TRBJ2-7
CASSLGDASSYEQYF
>TRBV6-1|TRBJ2-7
CASSASTGTSGIYEQYF
>TRBV16|TRBJ2-7
CASSPGTVTYEQYF
>TRBV19|TRBJ2-5
CASKIRASKETQYF
>TRBV6-2/TRBV6-3|TRBJ2-2
CASSSNTGELFF
>TRBV10-3|TRBJ2-5
CAISVGGAGETQYF
>TRBV6-2/TRBV6-3|TRBJ2-7
CASSYPAGNFYEQYF
>TRBV5-1|TRBJ2-1
CASSLQQTVDEQFF
>TRBV5-1|TRBJ1-1
CASSLVGSENTEAFF
>TRBV20-1|TRBJ2-1
CSASWLTGNEQFF
>TRBV5-6|TRBJ1-6
CASSLAGQGKVNSPLHF
>TRBV19|TRBJ1-3
CASSPGTGSWNTIYF
>TRBV10-3|TRBJ2-3
CAISSMGQGARDTQYF
>TRBV6-1|TRBJ2-3
CASSEATGGTSGSVVAQYF
>TRBV7-2|TRBJ2-7
CASSSRRGFYEQYF
>TRBV4-3|TRBJ1-2
CASSPTSGFNYGYTF
>TRBV6-5|TRBJ1-1
CASRISGTGTEAFF
>TRBV6-2/TRBV6-3|TRBJ2-7
CASSDLNNRGHEQYF
>TRBV24-1|TRBJ2-2
CATSDRVGNTGELFF
>TRBV4-3|TRBJ2-1
CASSQLSGGPGNEQFF
>TRBV4-3|TRBJ2-7
CASSQGLLFNEQYF
>TRBV6-5|TRBJ2-7
CASKAWLDEQYF
>TRBV4-3|TRBJ2-1
CASSQDSKTSGSRDEQFF
>TRBV5-8|TRBJ1-5
CASSLGDSRNQPQHF
>TRBV19|TRBJ1-3
CASRDRGKSGNTIYF
>TRBV5-1|TRBJ2-1
CASSPGTSGSHNEQFF
>TRBV11-2|TRBJ2-1
CASSQRTSGNEQFF
>TRBV23-1|TRBJ2-7
CASSHGGEDEQYF
>TRBV7-9|TRBJ1-2
CASSYRGGYGYTF
>TRBV18|TRBJ2-1
CASSPSQFDEQFF
>TRBV6-5|TRBJ2-1
CASRAAGGINEQFF
>TRBV27|TRBJ1-5
CASSKEGAWQPQHF
>TRBV4-1|TRBJ2-2
CASSQDRDWLSRNTGELFF
>TRBV9|TRBJ2-5
CASSVFEGKGETQYF
>TRBV28|TRBJ2-5
CASSSGRETQYF
>TRBV14|TRBJ1-2
CASSQAQGGVGYTF
>TRBV5-1|TRBJ1-1
CASTGGEGAFF
>TRBV5-4|TRBJ1-2
CASSSGENYGYTF
>TRBV20-1|TRBJ1-1
CSASHGVGGSTEAFF
>TRBV5-4|TRBJ1-2
CASSLDRTGYGYTF
>TRBV5-4|TRBJ1-1
CASSIVQGAYTEAFF
>TRBV25-1|TRBJ2-1
CATLRGADNEQFF